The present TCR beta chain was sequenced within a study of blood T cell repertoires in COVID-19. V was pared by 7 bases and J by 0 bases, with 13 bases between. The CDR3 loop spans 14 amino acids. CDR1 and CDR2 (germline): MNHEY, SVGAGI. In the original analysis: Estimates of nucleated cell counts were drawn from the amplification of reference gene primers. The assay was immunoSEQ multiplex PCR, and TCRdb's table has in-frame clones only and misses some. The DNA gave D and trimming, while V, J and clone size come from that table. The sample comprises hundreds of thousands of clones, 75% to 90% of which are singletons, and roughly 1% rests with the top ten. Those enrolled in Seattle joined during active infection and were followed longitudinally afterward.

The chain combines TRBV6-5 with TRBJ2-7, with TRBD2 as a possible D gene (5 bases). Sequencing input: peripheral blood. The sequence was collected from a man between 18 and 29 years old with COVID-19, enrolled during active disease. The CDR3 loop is CASNWIGSSYEQYF. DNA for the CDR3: TGTGCCAGCAATTGGATAGGGAGCTCCTACGAGCAGTACTTC.